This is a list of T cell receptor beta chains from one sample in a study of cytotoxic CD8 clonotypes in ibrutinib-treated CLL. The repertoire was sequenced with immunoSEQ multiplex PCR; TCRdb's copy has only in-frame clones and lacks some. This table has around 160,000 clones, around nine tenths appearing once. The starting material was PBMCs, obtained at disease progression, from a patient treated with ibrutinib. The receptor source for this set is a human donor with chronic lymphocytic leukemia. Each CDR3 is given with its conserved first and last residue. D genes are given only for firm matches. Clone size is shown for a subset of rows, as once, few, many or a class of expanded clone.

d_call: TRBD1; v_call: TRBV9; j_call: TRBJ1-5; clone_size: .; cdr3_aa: CASSETGVDQPQHF; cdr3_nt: TGTGCCAGCAGCGAAACAGGGGTTGATCAGCCCCAGCATTTT
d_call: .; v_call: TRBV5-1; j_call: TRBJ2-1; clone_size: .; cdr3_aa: CASSPWTAQGNEQFF; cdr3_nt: TGCGCCAGCAGCCCTTGGACCGCCCAGGGCAATGAGCAGTTCTTC
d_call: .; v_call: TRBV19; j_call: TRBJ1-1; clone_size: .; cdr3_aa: CASIRARSTEAFF; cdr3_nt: TGTGCCAGTATCCGGGCCAGGAGCACTGAAGCTTTCTTT
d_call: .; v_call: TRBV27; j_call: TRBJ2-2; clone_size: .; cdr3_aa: CASLSTANTGELFF; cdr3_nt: TGTGCCAGCCTCAGCACCGCGAACACCGGGGAGCTGTTTTTT
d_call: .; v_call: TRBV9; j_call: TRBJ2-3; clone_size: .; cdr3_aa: CASSVQATDTQYF; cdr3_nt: TGTGCCAGCAGCGTTCAGGCCACAGATACGCAGTATTTT
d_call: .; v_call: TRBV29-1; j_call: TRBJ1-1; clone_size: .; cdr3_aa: CSVEDPNTEAFF; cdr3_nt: TGCAGCGTTGAGGATCCGAACACTGAAGCGTTCTTT
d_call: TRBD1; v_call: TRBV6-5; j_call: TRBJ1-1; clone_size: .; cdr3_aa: CASSYSWPGQEEAFF; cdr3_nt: TGTGCCAGCAGTTACTCGTGGCCCGGACAGGAGGAAGCTTTCTTT
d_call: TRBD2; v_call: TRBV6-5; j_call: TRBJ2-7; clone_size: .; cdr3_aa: CASSQTAGAYEQYF; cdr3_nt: TGTGCCAGCAGCCAAACAGCGGGAGCCTACGAGCAGTACTTC
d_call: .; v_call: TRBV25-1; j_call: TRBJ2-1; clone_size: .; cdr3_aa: CASSHQVSYNEQFF; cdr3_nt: TGTGCCAGCAGTCATCAGGTTTCCTACAATGAGCAGTTCTTC
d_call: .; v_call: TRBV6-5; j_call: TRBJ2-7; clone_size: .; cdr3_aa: CASSTSHLSYEQYF; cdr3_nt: TGTGCCAGCAGTACTAGTCACCTCTCCTACGAGCAGTACTTC
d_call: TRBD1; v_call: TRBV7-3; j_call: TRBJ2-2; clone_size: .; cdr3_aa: CASSLGTGYPGELFF; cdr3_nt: TGTGCCAGCAGCCTCGGGACAGGTTACCCCGGGGAGCTGTTTTTT
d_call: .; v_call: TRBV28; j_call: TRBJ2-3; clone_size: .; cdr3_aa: CASRKGSHTDTQYF; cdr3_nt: TGTGCCAGCAGGAAGGGCTCTCACACAGATACGCAGTATTTT
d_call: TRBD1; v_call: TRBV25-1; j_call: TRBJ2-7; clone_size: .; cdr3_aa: CASSELRTGSFYEQYF; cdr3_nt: TGTGCCAGCAGTGAATTGCGGACAGGGAGTTTCTACGAGCAGTACTTC
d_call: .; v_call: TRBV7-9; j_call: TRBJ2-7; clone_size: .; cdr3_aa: CASSGRRSSSYEQYF; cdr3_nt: TGTGCCAGCAGCGGAAGACGGAGTAGCTCCTACGAGCAGTACTTC
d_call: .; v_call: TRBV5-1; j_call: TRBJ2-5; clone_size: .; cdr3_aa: CASSPRGQETQYF; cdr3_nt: TGCGCCAGCAGCCCCCGAGGACAAGAGACCCAGTACTTC
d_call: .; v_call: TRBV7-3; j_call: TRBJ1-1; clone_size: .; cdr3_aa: CASSLEAGLNTEAFF; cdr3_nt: TGTGCCAGCAGCTTAGAGGCCGGATTGAACACTGAAGCTTTCTTT
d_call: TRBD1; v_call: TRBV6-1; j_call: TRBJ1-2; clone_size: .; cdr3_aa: CASSEVGQGSGYTF; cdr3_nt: TGTGCCAGCAGTGAGGTGGGACAGGGCTCTGGCTACACCTTC
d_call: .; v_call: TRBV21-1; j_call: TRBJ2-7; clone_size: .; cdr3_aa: CASSSPEGLPYEQYF; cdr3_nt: TGTGCCAGCAGCTCCCCGGAGGGGTTACCCTACGAGCAGTACTTC
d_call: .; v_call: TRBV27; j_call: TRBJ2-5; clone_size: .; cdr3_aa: CASTPYPNQETQYF; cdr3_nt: TGTGCCAGCACCCCTTATCCTAATCAAGAGACCCAGTACTTC
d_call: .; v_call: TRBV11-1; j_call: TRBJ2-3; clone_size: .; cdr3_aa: CASSPGRGTSTDTQYF; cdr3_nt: TGTGCCAGCAGCCCAGGGCGGGGTACTAGCACAGATACGCAGTATTTT
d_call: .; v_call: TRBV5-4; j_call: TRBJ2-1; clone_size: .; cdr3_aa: CASSLVYPSEQFF; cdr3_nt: TGTGCCAGCAGCTTGGTCTATCCCAGTGAGCAGTTCTTC
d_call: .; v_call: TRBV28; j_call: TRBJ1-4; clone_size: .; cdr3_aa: CASSTYRENYEKLFF; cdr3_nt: TGTGCCAGCAGTACATACAGGGAAAATTATGAAAAACTGTTTTTT
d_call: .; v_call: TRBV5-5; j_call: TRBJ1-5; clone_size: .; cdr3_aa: CASSRSGQPNQPQHF; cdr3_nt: TGTGCCAGCAGCCGGTCGGGGCAGCCCAATCAGCCCCAGCATTTT
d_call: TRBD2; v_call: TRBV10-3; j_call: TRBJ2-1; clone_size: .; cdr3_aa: CAISELPGTSGSYEQFF; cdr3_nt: TGTGCCATCAGTGAGTTACCCGGGACTAGCGGGAGCTATGAGCAGTTCTTC
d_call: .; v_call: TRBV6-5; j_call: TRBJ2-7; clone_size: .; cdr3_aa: CASSYGGVGEQYF; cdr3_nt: TGTGCCAGCAGTTACGGTGGCGTCGGCGAGCAGTACTTC
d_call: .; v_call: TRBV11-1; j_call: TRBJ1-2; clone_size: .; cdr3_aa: CASSLGSDYGYTF; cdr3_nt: TGTGCCAGCAGCTTAGGGTCAGACTATGGCTACACCTTC
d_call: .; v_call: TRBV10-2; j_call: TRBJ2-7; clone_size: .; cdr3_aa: CASTEGSYEQYF; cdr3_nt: TGCGCCAGCACAGAAGGTTCCTACGAGCAGTACTTC
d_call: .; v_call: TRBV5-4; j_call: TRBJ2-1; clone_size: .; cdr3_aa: CASSPRRGNPESYNEQFF; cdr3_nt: TGTGCCAGCAGCCCCAGACGGGGAAACCCAGAATCCTACAATGAGCAGTTCTTC
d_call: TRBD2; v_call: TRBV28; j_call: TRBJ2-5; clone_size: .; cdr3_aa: CASSLLLAGGLEYF; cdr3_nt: TGTGCCAGCAGTTTATTGCTAGCGGGAGGACTGGAGTACTTC
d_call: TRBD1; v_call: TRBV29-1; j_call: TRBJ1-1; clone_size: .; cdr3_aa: CSVGTGGNTEAFF; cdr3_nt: TGCAGCGTCGGGACAGGGGGAAACACTGAAGCTTTCTTT
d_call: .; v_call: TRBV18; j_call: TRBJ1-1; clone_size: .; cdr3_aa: CASSPQWGGRLNTEAFF; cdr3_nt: TGTGCCAGCTCACCCCAATGGGGGGGGAGACTGAACACTGAAGCTTTCTTT
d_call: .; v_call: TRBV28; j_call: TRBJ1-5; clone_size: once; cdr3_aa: CASSTFGRGNSNQPQHF; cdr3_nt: TGTGCCAGCAGTACTTTCGGGAGAGGCAATAGCAATCAGCCCCAGCATTTT
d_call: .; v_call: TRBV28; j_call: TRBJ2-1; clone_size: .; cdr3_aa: CASRTYLGGEQFF; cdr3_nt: TGTGCCAGCAGGACCTACCTAGGTGGGGAGCAGTTCTTC
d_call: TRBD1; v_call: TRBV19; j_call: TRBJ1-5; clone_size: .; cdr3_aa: CASTGQGLSNQPQHF; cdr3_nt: TGTGCCAGTACCGGACAGGGCCTCAGCAATCAGCCCCAGCATTTT
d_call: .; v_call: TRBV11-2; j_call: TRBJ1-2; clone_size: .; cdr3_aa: CASSLTRVGNYGYTF; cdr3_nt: TGTGCCAGCAGCTTAACCAGGGTGGGGAACTATGGCTACACCTTC
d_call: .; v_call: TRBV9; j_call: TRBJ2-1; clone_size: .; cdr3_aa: CASSVGDSYNEQFF; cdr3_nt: TGTGCCAGCAGCGTTGGGGATTCATACAATGAGCAGTTCTTC
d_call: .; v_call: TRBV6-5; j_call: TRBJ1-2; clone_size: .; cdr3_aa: CASRKGNYGYTF; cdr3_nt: TGTGCCAGCAGAAAGGGCAACTATGGCTACACCTTC
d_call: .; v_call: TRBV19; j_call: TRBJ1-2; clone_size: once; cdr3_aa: CASGLRHGYTF; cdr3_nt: TGTGCCAGTGGGCTTCGTCATGGCTACACCTTC
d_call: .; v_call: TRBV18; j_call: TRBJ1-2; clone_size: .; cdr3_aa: CASSPRAGYGYTF; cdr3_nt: TGTGCCAGCTCACCCCGGGCAGGATATGGCTACACCTTC
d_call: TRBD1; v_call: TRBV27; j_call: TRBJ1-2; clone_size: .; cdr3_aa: CASRGTGKNYGYTF; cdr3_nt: TGTGCCAGCAGGGGGACAGGGAAGAACTATGGCTACACCTTC
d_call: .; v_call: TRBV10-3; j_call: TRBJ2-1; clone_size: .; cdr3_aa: CAISEGDSSNNEQFF; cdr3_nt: TGTGCCATCAGTGAGGGAGACAGTTCCAACAATGAGCAGTTCTTC
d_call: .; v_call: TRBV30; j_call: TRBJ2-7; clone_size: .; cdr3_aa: CAWSSTDPYEQYF; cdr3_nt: TGTGCCTGGAGTTCTACGGATCCCTACGAGCAGTACTTC
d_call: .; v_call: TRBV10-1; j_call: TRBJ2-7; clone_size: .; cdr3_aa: CASAGTDSYEQYF; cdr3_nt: TGCGCCAGCGCGGGGACGGACTCCTACGAGCAGTACTTC
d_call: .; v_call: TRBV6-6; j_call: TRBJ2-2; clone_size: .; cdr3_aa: CASSYGGLGELFF; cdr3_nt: TGTGCCAGCAGTTACGGGGGGTTGGGGGAGCTGTTTTTT
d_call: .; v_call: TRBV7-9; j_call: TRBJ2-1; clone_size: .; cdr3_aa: CASSPDPRPGFF; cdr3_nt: TGTGCCAGCAGCCCAGACCCCCGACCAGGGTTCTTC
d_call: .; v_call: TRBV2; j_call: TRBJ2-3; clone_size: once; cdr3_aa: CASSEGGSDTQYF; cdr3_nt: TGTGCCAGCAGTGAAGGAGGGAGCGATACGCAGTATTTT
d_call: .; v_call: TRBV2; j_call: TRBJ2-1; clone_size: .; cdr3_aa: CASYRPADNEQFF; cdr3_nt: TGTGCCAGCTACCGCCCAGCGGACAATGAGCAGTTCTTC
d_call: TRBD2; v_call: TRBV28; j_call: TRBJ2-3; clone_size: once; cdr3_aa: CASSHDSGRAADTQYF; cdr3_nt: TGTGCCAGCAGTCACGATAGCGGGAGGGCCGCAGATACGCAGTATTTT
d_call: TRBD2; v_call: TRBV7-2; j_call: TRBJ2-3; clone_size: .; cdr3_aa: CASSFTALREGPDTQYF; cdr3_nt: TGTGCCAGCAGCTTTACGGCCTTACGGGAGGGCCCAGATACGCAGTATTTT
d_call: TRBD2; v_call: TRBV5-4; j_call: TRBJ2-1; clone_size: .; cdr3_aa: CASKLEAGRNGEQFF; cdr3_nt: TGTGCCAGCAAACTTGAAGCGGGAAGAAACGGTGAGCAGTTCTTC